This T cell receptor beta chain was recorded in a study of cytomegalovirus exposure and HLA in healthy donors. General study points: Data from an earlier analysis indicated that most TCR beta V segments were productive either about 90% or about 30% of the time.

Germline CDR1 reads SGHRS; CDR2 reads YFSETQ. V was clipped by 4 bases and J by 1 base, with 20 bases between them. The length of the CDR3 is 17 residues. About this clone itself: Its antigen is unidentified.

With 60 Vbeta and 13 Jbeta primers, the PCR was carried out. As handled by the study authors: Around 11 million shared chains were among approximately 87 million unique TCR beta chains counted in a later analysis. Measured with immunoSEQ multiplex PCR; TCRdb has only the in-frame clones, and not every one. V and J calls and clone size follow that table, whereas D and trimming were derived from the DNA. This sample has about 120,000 clones, with more than 65% found just once. This sequence originates from a woman aged 18-29 years in good health and CMV-seronegative. The rearrangement joins TRBV5-1 to TRBJ1-1; weak D call: TRBD1 (6 bases). Sequenced input: PBMCs. Here the CDR3 reads CASSRGQTGFANTEAFF. The CDR3 nucleotides read TGCGCCAGCAGCCGAGGCCAAACAGGGTTCGCGAACACTGAAGCTTTCTTT.